This entry lists 10 T cell receptor beta chains sequenced from one sample in a study of T cells after yellow fever vaccination (dated by TCRdb to between 2019 and 2020). Explained via the paper, the treatment or condition label denotes: live attenuated yellow fever vaccine strain. Libraries were prepared through 5' RACE. Reads for this sample came from an Illumina NovaSeq 6000. TCRdb ran its own pipeline on the public reads, namely fastp trimming at Q25 and MiXCR clone calling, and kept in-frame beta chains. One record per CDR3 amino acid sequence lists the most common genes and DNA. The sample includes over 250,000 distinct CDR3 sequences, with 5.2% observed a single time. The biggest ten clones account for around 3.5% of the sample. Sample: CD4+ T cells sorted from PBMCs, taken on the day of the yellow fever booster vaccination. All receptors derive from a man aged 18 to 30 who received the YFV17D yellow fever vaccine.

This clonotype appeared many times. The chain has TRBV14 and TRBJ1-4; D unresolved. Germline V gene lookup returns CDR1 SGHDN and CDR2 FVKESK. Trimming pared 1 base from V and 8 bases from J, leaving 14 bases between. This CDR3 has 15 residues. CDR3 in amino acids: CASSQGARGGEKLFF. CDR3 DNA sequence: TGTGCCAGCAGCCAAGGGGCTCGGGGAGGCGAAAAACTGTTTTTT.

This clonotype was recorded many times. The V call is TRBV4-3, the J call TRBJ1-3; D remains unclear. Germline V CDR1 and CDR2: LGHNA, YSLEER. Trimming shortened V by 5 bases and J by 0 bases, and 14 bases separated the two germline ends. The CDR3 contains 16 residues. CDR3 amino acids: CASSTAPAGSGNTIYF. DNA of the CDR3: TGCGCCAGCAGCACCGCCCCAGCAGGCTCTGGAAACACCATATATTTT.

This clonotype appeared many times. This chain joins TRBV7-2 and TRBJ2-3, with D uncertain. Germline loops: CDR1 SGHTA, CDR2 FQGNSA. Trimming took 5 bases from V and 3 from J, leaving 12 bases between them. The CDR3 has 14 residues. The CDR3 region has the DNA TGTGCCAGCAGCCCCGTAGGGCGGACAGATACGCAGTATTTT. This sequence encodes CASSPVGRTDTQYF. The full variable domain, in which reference TRBV7-2 and TRBJ2-3 provide the parts outside the CDR3, is GAGVSQSPSNKVTEKGKDVELRCDPISGHTALYWYRQSLGQGLEFLIYFQGNSAPDKSGLPSDRFSAERTGGSVSTLTIQRTQQEDSAVYLCASSPVGRTDTQYFGPGTRLTVL.

The chain combines TRBV4-1 with TRBJ2-3; D unclear. V lost 4 bases to trimming and J lost 2 bases, with 13 bases between them. Germline V gene data show CDR1 as MGHRA and CDR2 as YSYEKL. The CDR3 totals 15 residues. CDR3 DNA sequence: TGCGCCAGCAGCCCGCAGGTGGGATACACAGATACGCAGTATTTT. This sequence encodes CASSPQVGYTDTQYF.

The V gene is TRBV20-1, the J gene TRBJ1-2; no definite D call. The CDR3 covers 13 residues. Germline-derived CDR1 and CDR2 are DFQATT and SNEGSKA (reference sequence). V lost 1 base to trimming and J lost 6 bases, with 12 bases between them. The CDR3 region has the DNA TGCAGTGCTAGAGGGGGATCCGTCGATGGCTACACCTTC. Translated, it gives CSARGGSVDGYTF.

This clonotype was counted a few times. J is TRBJ2-3 and V is TRBV9, with TRBD2 matching 10 bases. With V trimmed by 0 bases and J by 2 bases, 3 bases remained unmatched. CDR3 length equals 16 residues. Germline CDR1 is SGDLS and CDR2 is YYNGEE. The chain's CDR3 is CASSVASGGDTDTQYF. The CDR3 coding sequence is TGTGCCAGCAGCGTAGCCAGCGGGGGGGACACAGATACGCAGTATTTT.

This clonotype was recorded many times. The V call is TRBV12-3 or TRBV12-4, the J call TRBJ1-1; D is uncertain. The CDR3 totals 14 residues. V was clipped by 2 bases and J by 1 base, with 8 bases between them. The CDR3 sequence: CASSLLNRNTEAFF. DNA for the CDR3: TGTGCCAGCAGTTTATTAAACAGGAACACTGAAGCTTTCTTT.

J is TRBJ2-7 and V is TRBV6-5; perhaps TRBD1 as D (5 bases). The V gene lost 6 bases and the J gene lost 1 base, with 7 bases spanning the gap. The germline CDR1 and CDR2 sequences are MNHEY and SVGAGI. This CDR3 comprises 12 residues. DNA of the CDR3: TGTGCCAGCAGACGACAGTCCTACGAGCAGTACGTC. The encoded protein is CASRRQSYEQYV.

The chain combines TRBV5-1 with TRBJ2-2; 7 bases match TRBD1. The ends lost 0 bases at V and 6 bases at J; junction bases unmatched: 11. The CDR3 extends over 17 amino acids. The germline V gene encodes CDR1 SGHRS and CDR2 YFSETQ. The CDR3 DNA follows: TGCGCCAGCAGCTTGGCCAACCGACAGGGCAGCTCCGGGGAGCTGTTTTTT. This gives the protein CASSLANRQGSSGELFF. Combining the CDR3 with reference TRBV5-1 and TRBJ2-2 gives the whole variable domain KAGVTQTPRYLIKTRGQQVTLSCSPISGHRSVSWYQQTPGQGLQFLFEYFSETQRNKGNFPGRFSGRQFSNSRSEMNVSTLELGDSALYLCASSLANRQGSSGELFFGEGSRLTVL.

This clonotype turned up a few times. V is TRBV18 and J is TRBJ1-3, with 9 bases matching TRBD1. The V and J ends lost 5 bases and 3 bases, in that order; junction bases with no gene match: 2. Germline V gene lookup returns CDR1 KGHSH and CDR2 LQKENI. This CDR3 spans 14 amino acids. As DNA, the CDR3 is TGTGCCAGCTCAAGACAGGGGGATGGAAACACCATATATTTT. Amino acids: CASSRQGDGNTIYF.